The 4 T cell receptor beta chains presented below share a single source sample, sequenced in a study of blood T cell repertoires in COVID-19. TCRdb keeps only in-frame clones here, not all; method: immunoSEQ multiplex PCR. Of a few hundred thousand clones listed, over 75% are singletons. What was sequenced was PBMCs or T cells enriched from blood (not recorded which). The receptors stem from a woman between 45 and 60 years old who had recovered from COVID-19.

This clone was recorded a few times. The chain recombines TRBV18 with TRBJ2-7; 7 nucleotides align to TRBD1. V lost 3 bases to trimming and J lost 2 bases; unmatched junction nucleotides: 10. This CDR3 spans 16 amino acids. Germline loops: CDR1 KGHSH, CDR2 LQKENI. The CDR3 region has the DNA TGTGCCAGCTCACCTTCCGACAGGGACCGTCCCTACGAGCAGTACTTC. This codes for CASSPSDRDRPYEQYF.

The chain is built from TRBV4-1 and TRBJ2-1, with 7 nucleotides matching TRBD2. CDR1 is MGHRA and CDR2 is YSYEKL in the germline V gene. V lost 4 bases, J lost 6 bases, and 12 bases stayed unmatched. CDR3 length: 16 amino acids. The CDR3 spells CASSPGGGALANEQFF. In nucleotides, the CDR3 is TGCGCCAGCAGCCCCGGCGGGGGAGCGTTAGCCAATGAGCAGTTCTTC.

The rearrangement links TRBV6-9 to TRBJ1-6, with 7 bases fitting TRBD1. The length of the CDR3 is 15 residues. The J segment lost 4 bases and the V segment lost 11 bases, leaving 11 bases of the junction unmatched. Germline CDR1 and CDR2: MNHGY and SVAAGI. The CDR3 protein is CAVLQDRRYNSPLHF. CDR3 DNA: TGTGCCGTCCTCCAGGACAGGCGGTATAATTCACCCCTCCACTTT.

The J gene is TRBJ2-6, the V gene TRBV5-1; D ambiguous. Trimming stripped 0 bases from V and 0 bases from J, with 10 bases between. This CDR3 spans 17 amino acids. Germline assignment: CDR1 SGHRS and CDR2 YFSETQ. CDR3 loop: CASSLAGSGSGANVLTF. CDR3 sequence (DNA): TGCGCCAGCAGCTTGGCCGGATCGGGCTCTGGGGCCAACGTCCTGACTTTC.